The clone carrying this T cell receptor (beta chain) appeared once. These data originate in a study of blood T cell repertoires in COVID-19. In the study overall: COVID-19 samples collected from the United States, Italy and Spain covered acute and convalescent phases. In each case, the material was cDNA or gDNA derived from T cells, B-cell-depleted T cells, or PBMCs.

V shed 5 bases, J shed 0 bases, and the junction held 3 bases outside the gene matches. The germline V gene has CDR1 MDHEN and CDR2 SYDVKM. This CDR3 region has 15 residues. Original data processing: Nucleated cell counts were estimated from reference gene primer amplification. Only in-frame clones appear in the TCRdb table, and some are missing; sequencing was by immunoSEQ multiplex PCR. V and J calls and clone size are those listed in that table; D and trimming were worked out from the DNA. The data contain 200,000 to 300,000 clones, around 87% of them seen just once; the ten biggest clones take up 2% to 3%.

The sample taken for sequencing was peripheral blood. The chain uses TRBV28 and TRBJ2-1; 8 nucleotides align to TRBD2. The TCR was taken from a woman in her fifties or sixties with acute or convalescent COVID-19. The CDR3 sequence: CASSPSGSSYNEQFF. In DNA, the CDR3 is TGTGCCAGCAGTCCCAGCGGGAGCTCCTACAATGAGCAGTTCTTC.